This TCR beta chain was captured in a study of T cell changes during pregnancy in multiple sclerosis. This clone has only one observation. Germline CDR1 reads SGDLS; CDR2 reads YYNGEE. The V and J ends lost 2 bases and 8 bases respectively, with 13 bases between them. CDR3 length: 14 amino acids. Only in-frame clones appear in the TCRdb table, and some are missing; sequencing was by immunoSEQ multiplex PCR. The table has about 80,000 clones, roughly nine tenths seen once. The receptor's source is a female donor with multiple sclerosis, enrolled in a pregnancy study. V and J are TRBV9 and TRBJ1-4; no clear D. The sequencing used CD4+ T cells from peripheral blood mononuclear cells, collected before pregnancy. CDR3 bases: TGTGCCAGCAGCGTCGCCGGGGTAGGCGAAAAACTGTTTTTT. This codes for CASSVAGVGEKLFF. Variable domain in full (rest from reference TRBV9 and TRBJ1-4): DSGVTQTPKHLITATGQRVTLRCSPRSGDLSVYWYQQSLDQGLQFLIQYYNGEERAKGNILERFSAQQFPDLHSELNLSSLELGDSALYFCASSVAGVGEKLFFGSGTQLSVL.